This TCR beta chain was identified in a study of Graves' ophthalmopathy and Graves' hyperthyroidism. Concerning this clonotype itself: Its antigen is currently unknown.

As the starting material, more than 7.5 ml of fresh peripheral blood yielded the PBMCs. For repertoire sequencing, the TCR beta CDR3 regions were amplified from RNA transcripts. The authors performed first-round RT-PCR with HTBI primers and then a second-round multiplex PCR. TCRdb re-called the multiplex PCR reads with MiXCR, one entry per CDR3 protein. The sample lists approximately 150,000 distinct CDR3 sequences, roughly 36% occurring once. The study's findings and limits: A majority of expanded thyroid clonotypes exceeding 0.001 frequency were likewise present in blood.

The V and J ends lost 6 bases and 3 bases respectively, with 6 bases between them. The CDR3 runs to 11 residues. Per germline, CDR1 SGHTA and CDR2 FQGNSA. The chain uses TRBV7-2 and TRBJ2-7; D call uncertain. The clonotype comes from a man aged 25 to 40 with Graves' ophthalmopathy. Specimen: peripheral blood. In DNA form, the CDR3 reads TGTGCCAGCAGATCTATCTACGAGCAGTACTTC. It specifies CASRSIYEQYF.